This note documents a single T cell receptor beta chain sequence. This clonotype was counted between two and nine times. Its recognized antigen is unknown. No clone much larger than this one lies a single base away; base qualities are absent. The data stem from a study of CD8 T cells in ankylosing spondylitis (dated by TCRdb to 2015 to 2018). Broadly, across the study: To find TCR variants linked to disease, the study profiled T cell receptor beta repertoires in ankylosing spondylitis patients and healthy donors. The full study cohort comprised 25 or so ankylosing spondylitis patients and over a hundred healthy donors. Peripheral blood was sampled, and synovial fluid was also collected from ankylosing spondylitis patients. What the research found in general, with its limitations: Some motif variants were previously reported in synovial fluid and blood of reactive arthritis patients, suggesting common disease-initiation mechanisms. A TCR beta motif of several highly homologous amino acid variants appeared characteristic of blood from ankylosing spondylitis patients. A CD8+ phenotype was shown by the disease-linked clones, which were found at relatively low frequencies in peripheral blood. According to the report, matched synovial fluid samples from ankylosing spondylitis patients were significantly enriched for the disease-linked clones.

The sequencing machine was an Illumina HiSeq 2500. Quantitative 5'-RACE with molecular barcodes was used to prepare TCR beta libraries. The authors' analysis ran thus. To identify disease-linked TCR variants, a new computational method was used, one built on a probabilistic model of VDJ rearrangement. Clones were called with MiXCR by TCRdb after fastp trimmed the public reads at Q25, and only in-frame beta chains were retained. Entries are consolidated by CDR3 protein sequence, retaining the most common genes and DNA. V and J calls and clone size were set by TCRdb, not the authors. This sample gives under 200,000 distinct CDR3 sequences in total; 11% of them show up just once. Almost 30% of the sample comes from the top ten. This receptor was identified in a male donor with ankylosing spondylitis or in good health (not recorded which). The sequenced sample consisted of blood, either unsorted or a sorted T cell fraction (not recorded which).

In nucleotide form, the sequence is TGTGCCAGCAGTCCTGGTCTAGGGACTGAAGCTTTCTTT. It translates to CASSPGLGTEAFF. The chain links TRBV6-1 with TRBJ1-1, with no reliable assignment of the D segment. V loses 5 bases, J loses 5 bases, and the germline ends lie 12 bases apart. The CDR3 holds 13 amino acids from the cysteine to the phenylalanine. Of the read, only the CDR3 DNA is kept; its 39 bases are in frame from base 1. Based on the germline V gene, the CDR1 and CDR2 sequences are MNHNS and SASEGT.